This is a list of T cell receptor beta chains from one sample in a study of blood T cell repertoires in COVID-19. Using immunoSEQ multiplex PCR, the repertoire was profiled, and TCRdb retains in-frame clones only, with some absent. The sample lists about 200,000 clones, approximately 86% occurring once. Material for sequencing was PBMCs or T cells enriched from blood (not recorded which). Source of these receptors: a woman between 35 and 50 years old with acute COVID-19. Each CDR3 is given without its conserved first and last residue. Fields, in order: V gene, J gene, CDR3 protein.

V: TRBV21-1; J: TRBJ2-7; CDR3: AGSKDRRVVEQY
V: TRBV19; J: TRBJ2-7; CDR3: ASQGGWDRGEQY
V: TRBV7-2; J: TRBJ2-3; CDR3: ASSLRSGGTTDTQY
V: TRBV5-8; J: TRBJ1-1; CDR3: ASSRQVEAF
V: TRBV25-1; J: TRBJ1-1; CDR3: ASSELGGANMNTEAF
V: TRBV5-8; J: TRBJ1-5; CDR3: ASSGAGDNQPQH
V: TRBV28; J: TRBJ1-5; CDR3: ASSPIRTEPNQPQH
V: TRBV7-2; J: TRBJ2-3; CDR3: ASSFQREGLRDTQY
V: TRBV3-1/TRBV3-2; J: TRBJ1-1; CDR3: ASSRRGINEAF
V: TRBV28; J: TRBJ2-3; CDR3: ASSRGLAGVGETDTQY
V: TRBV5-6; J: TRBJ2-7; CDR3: ASSFRTSGSIDEQY
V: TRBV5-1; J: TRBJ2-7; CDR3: ASRGGVLPYEQY
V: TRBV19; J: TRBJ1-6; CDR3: ASRQGATGVFSSPLH
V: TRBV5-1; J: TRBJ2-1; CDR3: ASSLVVPSGSSNEQF
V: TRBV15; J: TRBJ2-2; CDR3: ATSSGQRTGELF
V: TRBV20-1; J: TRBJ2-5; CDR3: SATVEKTQY
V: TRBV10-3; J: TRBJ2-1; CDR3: AISGTGPYEQF
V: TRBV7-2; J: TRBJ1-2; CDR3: ASTSQGTSSYGYT
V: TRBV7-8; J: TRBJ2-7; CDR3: ASSLAGGVSYEQY
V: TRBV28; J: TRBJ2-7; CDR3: ASRSPGTGTYEQY
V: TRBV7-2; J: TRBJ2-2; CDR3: ASSPESWGGTGELF
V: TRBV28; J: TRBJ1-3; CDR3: ASSFGGDRNTIY
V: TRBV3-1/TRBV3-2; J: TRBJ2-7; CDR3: ASSHGSGLEQY
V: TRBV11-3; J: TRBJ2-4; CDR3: ASSLSENIQY
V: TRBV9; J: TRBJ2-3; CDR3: ASSVAGGRASDTQY
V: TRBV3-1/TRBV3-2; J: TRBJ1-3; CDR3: ASSLAGNTIY